This is a list of T cell receptor beta chains from one sample in a study of T cell responses to AZD1222 COVID-19 vaccine. Sequencing was performed with immunoSEQ multiplex PCR; in TCRdb, only in-frame clones are kept and a portion is missing. The repertoire holds over 100,000 clones, with more than 70% as singletons. The sequences come from peripheral blood, collected 28 days after the second AZD1222 dose. The source is an adult who received the AZD1222 COVID-19 vaccine. The CDR3 runs from the conserved cysteine through the conserved F or W. The order of the fields is J gene, clone size, V gene, D gene, CDR3 protein, CDR3 DNA. A D gene is named only where the DNA matches it firmly. The size entry is marked missing in some rows and otherwise reads once, few, many or a size class.

>TRBJ1-5|many|TRBV6-2/TRBV6-3|TRBD1
CASSEYRGGNQPQHF
TGTGCCAGCAGCGAATACAGGGGTGGCAATCAGCCCCAGCATTTT
>TRBJ1-1|-|TRBV14|TRBD1
CASSQDIAYGTANTEAFF
TGTGCCAGCAGCCAAGATATAGCTTATGGGACAGCAAACACTGAAGCTTTCTTT
>TRBJ1-6|many|TRBV9|TRBD1
CASNTGTGHSPLHF
TGTGCCAGCAACACCGGGACAGGGCATTCACCCCTCCACTTT
>TRBJ2-7|-|TRBV7-6|TRBD2
CASSLAHTSGSYEQYF
TGTGCCAGCAGCTTAGCGCACACTAGCGGGAGCTACGAGCAGTACTTC
>TRBJ1-1|-|TRBV6-5|-
CASSLTGNTEAFF
TGTGCCAGCAGCCTCACAGGGAACACTGAAGCTTTCTTT
>TRBJ1-6|-|TRBV23-1|-
CASSLKANSPLHF
TGCGCCAGCAGTCTTAAGGCCAATTCACCCCTCCACTTT
>TRBJ2-5|-|TRBV9|-
CASSDGAQETQYF
TGTGCCAGCAGCGACGGGGCGCAGGAGACCCAGTACTTC
>TRBJ2-2|-|TRBV21-1|-
CASSARVAGRVTGELFF
TGTGCCAGCAGCGCCAGGGTAGCGGGTCGAGTCACCGGGGAGCTGTTTTTT
>TRBJ1-1|few|TRBV2|-
CASRIGMNTEAFF
TGTGCCAGCAGGATAGGCATGAACACTGAAGCTTTCTTT
>TRBJ1-2|-|TRBV15|-
CATSGGYGYTF
TGTGCCACCAGCGGGGGCTATGGCTACACCTTC
>TRBJ1-1|few|TRBV4-3|-
CASSNRQTGGNTEAFF
TGCGCCAGCAGCAACCGACAGACTGGGGGGAACACTGAAGCTTTCTTT
>TRBJ2-7|-|TRBV9|TRBD2
CASSPRTSGYEQYF
TGTGCCAGCAGCCCTCGGACTAGCGGCTACGAGCAGTACTTC
>TRBJ1-1|-|TRBV12-3/TRBV12-4|-
CASSLSNTEAFF
TGTGCCAGCAGTTTATCGAACACTGAAGCTTTCTTT
>TRBJ2-7|-|TRBV19|TRBD2
CASSIGGSSYEQYF
TGTGCCAGTAGTATCGGCGGGAGCTCCTACGAGCAGTACTTC
>TRBJ1-2|-|TRBV11-1|-
CASTKGHPDWGYTF
TGTGCCAGCACTAAGGGACATCCTGATTGGGGCTACACCTTC
>TRBJ2-1|-|TRBV15|TRBD2
CATSYKSGTEQFF
TGTGCCACCAGCTACAAGAGCGGGACTGAGCAGTTCTTC
>TRBJ1-1|-|TRBV5-1|-
CASSSTGKAFF
TGCGCCAGCAGCTCCACAGGGAAGGCTTTCTTT
>TRBJ1-1|once|TRBV2|TRBD1
CASRTGGAGEAFF
TGTGCCAGCAGGACAGGGGGCGCAGGTGAAGCTTTCTTT
>TRBJ1-2|-|TRBV3-1/TRBV3-2|-
CASRRGAGGYTF
TGTGCCAGCAGAAGGGGTGCCGGCGGCTACACCTTC
>TRBJ2-1|-|TRBV28|TRBD2
CASSPPGLGIDEQFF
TGTGCCAGCAGTCCCCCGGGACTAGGAATCGATGAGCAGTTCTTC
>TRBJ1-2|-|TRBV5-4|-
CASSLDRANYGYTF
TGTGCCAGCAGCTTGGACAGGGCTAACTATGGCTACACCTTC
>TRBJ2-7|-|TRBV19|-
CASSPGVRYEQYF
TGTGCCAGTAGTCCAGGGGTCCGGTACGAGCAGTACTTC
>TRBJ1-6|-|TRBV3-1/TRBV3-2|-
CASSHPGSNSPLHF
TGTGCCAGCAGCCACCCAGGTTCTAATTCACCCCTCCACTTT
>TRBJ1-2|-|TRBV6-6|-
CASSYSGLEGYTF
TGTGCCAGCAGTTACTCGGGACTAGAGGGCTACACCTTC
>TRBJ1-4|-|TRBV5-6|-
CASSLDQGMSEKLFF
TGTGCCAGCAGCTTAGACCAGGGGATGAGCGAAAAACTGTTTTTT
>TRBJ2-1|-|TRBV7-8|TRBD1
CASSSAGQGYNEQFF
TGTGCCAGCAGCTCGGCGGGACAGGGGTACAATGAGCAGTTCTTC
>TRBJ2-7|few|TRBV19|TRBD2
CASSRGTSGYSYEQYF
TGTGCCAGTAGTAGAGGGACTAGCGGGTACTCCTACGAGCAGTACTTC
>TRBJ1-2|-|TRBV19|-
CASSIDTDYGYTF
TGTGCCAGTAGTATAGACACAGACTATGGCTACACCTTC
>TRBJ2-1|-|TRBV4-3|TRBD1
CASSQEAWTGMYNEQFF
TGCGCCAGCAGCCAAGAAGCTTGGACAGGGATGTACAATGAGCAGTTCTTC
>TRBJ2-3|-|TRBV28|TRBD2
CASSLMGLGLTDTQYF
TGTGCCAGCAGTTTAATGGGACTAGGTTTGACAGATACGCAGTATTTT
>TRBJ2-2|-|TRBV7-3|TRBD1
CASSVTGGGTGELFF
TGTGCCAGCAGCGTGACAGGGGGCGGCACCGGGGAGCTGTTTTTT
>TRBJ1-3|-|TRBV4-1|-
CASSQDTGRTGNTIYF
TGCGCCAGCAGCCAGGATACAGGGAGAACTGGAAACACCATATATTTT
>TRBJ1-5|-|TRBV4-3|-
CASSQDRRSSNQPQHF
TGCGCCAGCAGCCAAGATCGAAGGAGTAGCAATCAGCCCCAGCATTTT
>TRBJ1-4|once|TRBV5-1|TRBD1
CASRQGANEKLFF
TGCGCCAGCAGACAGGGGGCTAATGAAAAACTGTTTTTT
>TRBJ2-7|-|TRBV18|-
CASSEGLTYEQYF
TGTGCCAGCTCAGAAGGACTAACCTACGAGCAGTACTTC
>TRBJ2-7|-|TRBV12-5|-
CASGLVQGSGGEQYF
TGTGCTAGTGGTTTGGTACAAGGCTCAGGCGGCGAGCAGTACTTC
>TRBJ1-1|-|TRBV10-3|-
CAISGASRAATEAFF
TGTGCCATCAGTGGAGCCTCCAGGGCTGCCACTGAAGCTTTCTTT
>TRBJ1-1|-|TRBV2|-
CASHRDGTEAFF
TGTGCCAGCCACAGGGATGGAACTGAAGCTTTCTTT
>TRBJ1-1|-|TRBV5-8|TRBD1
CASRGQTSGGAFF
TGTGCCAGCAGGGGACAGACGTCGGGAGGAGCTTTCTTT
>TRBJ2-3|-|TRBV28|-
CASSFLAPSTDTQYF
TGTGCCAGCAGTTTTCTGGCCCCTAGCACAGATACGCAGTATTTT
>TRBJ2-1|few|TRBV4-2|TRBD2
CASSQDVGGRANNEQFF
TGTGCCAGCAGCCAAGATGTTGGAGGGAGGGCCAACAATGAGCAGTTCTTC
>TRBJ1-4|-|TRBV15|-
CATSRDRGAEKLFF
TGTGCCACCAGCAGAGATAGAGGGGCCGAAAAACTGTTTTTT
>TRBJ1-1|once|TRBV19|-
CATSPRLLNTEAFF
TGTGCCACCTCACCGAGATTGTTGAACACTGAAGCTTTCTTT
>TRBJ1-4|-|TRBV7-9|TRBD1
CASSLAGGAGEKLFF
TGTGCCAGCAGCCTCGCAGGGGGCGCTGGGGAAAAACTGTTTTTT
>TRBJ2-1|-|TRBV5-1|TRBD2
CASSFGTSGSNEQFF
TGCGCCAGCAGCTTCGGGACTAGCGGTTCCAATGAGCAGTTCTTC
>TRBJ2-3|-|TRBV5-4|-
CASSLFRSLKGDDTQYF
TGTGCCAGCAGCTTGTTCCGATCGCTCAAAGGGGATGATACGCAGTATTTT
>TRBJ2-1|-|TRBV29-1|-
CSVEGAPTIVYNEQFF
TGCAGCGTTGAAGGGGCCCCCACTATCGTTTACAATGAGCAGTTCTTC
>TRBJ2-1|-|TRBV12-5|-
CASGSDLANEQFF
TGTGCTAGTGGCTCCGACCTTGCCAATGAGCAGTTCTTC
>TRBJ1-3|-|TRBV28|-
CASSLGATINSGNTIYF
TGTGCCAGCAGTTTAGGAGCCACAATCAACTCTGGAAACACCATATATTTT
>TRBJ2-2|-|TRBV7-8|-
CASSRYTGELFF
TGTGCCAGCAGCCGATACACCGGGGAGCTGTTTTTT
>TRBJ1-4|-|TRBV9|TRBD1
CASSVAGGREKLFF
TGTGCCAGCAGCGTAGCAGGGGGCCGTGAAAAACTGTTTTTT
>TRBJ2-1|-|TRBV7-2|TRBD2
CASSSQEGLVGNEQFF
TGTGCCAGCAGCTCGCAAGAGGGACTAGTCGGAAATGAGCAGTTCTTC
>TRBJ1-2|-|TRBV3-1/TRBV3-2|TRBD1
CASSPGQGPNYGYTF
TGTGCCAGCAGTCCGGGACAGGGACCTAACTATGGCTACACCTTC
>TRBJ1-3|-|TRBV25-1|TRBD1
CASSGSGQDSGNTIYF
TGTGCCAGCAGCGGATCGGGACAGGACTCTGGAAACACCATATATTTT
>TRBJ2-7|-|TRBV19|-
CASTKGHPGEQYF
TGTGCCAGTACCAAGGGCCATCCCGGGGAGCAGTACTTC
>TRBJ1-2|-|TRBV18|-
CASSPAANYGYTF
TGTGCCAGCTCACCGGCAGCTAACTATGGCTACACCTTC
>TRBJ2-1|-|TRBV5-8|-
CASKSRLRSYNEQFF
TGTGCCAGCAAGTCGAGACTTCGATCCTACAATGAGCAGTTCTTC